A selection of T cell receptor beta chains follows, all from one sample in a study of cytomegalovirus exposure and HLA in healthy donors. Clones were read by immunoSEQ multiplex PCR, and TCRdb kept only the in-frame ones, dropping some. The repertoire has approximately 90,000 clones, 77% of them found once; the top ten carry around 2.1%. The sequencing input was PBMCs. All receptors come from a boy aged 5-17 years in good health and CMV-seronegative. Both conserved end residues are part of each CDR3. A D gene is named only where the DNA matches it firmly. The size of a clone is reported for some rows only, either as once, few or many, or as a class for expanded clones.

clone size	J gene	CDR3 length	V gene	D gene	CDR3 DNA	CDR3 protein
NA	TRBJ2-2	13	TRBV30	NA	TGTGCCTGGAGCAAAACGAACACCGGGGAGCTGTTTTTT	CAWSKTNTGELFF
once	TRBJ1-1	17	TRBV21-1	NA	TGTGCCAGCAGCAAAGAAAGTGGCGGAGGGAAGAACACTGAAGCTTTCTTT	CASSKESGGGKNTEAFF
NA	TRBJ2-7	15	TRBV6-1	NA	TGTGCCAGCAGTGAAGTTACAGGGCGAATATACGAGCAGTACTTC	CASSEVTGRIYEQYF
few	TRBJ2-3	16	TRBV7-6	TRBD1	TGTGCCAGCAGCTTAGCGGGGGACAGGGGAACAGATACGCAGTATTTT	CASSLAGDRGTDTQYF
NA	TRBJ1-5	13	TRBV18	NA	TGTGCCAGCTCACCTCATAGCAATCAGCCCCAGCATTTT	CASSPHSNQPQHF
NA	TRBJ2-2	16	TRBV5-4	TRBD2	TGTGCCAGCAGCCTCCCCGGGCTAGCGGGGACCGGGGAGCTGTTTTTT	CASSLPGLAGTGELFF
NA	TRBJ2-7	14	TRBV5-1	NA	TGCGCCAGCAGCTTATCGCGGGGTTCCTACGAGCAGTACTTC	CASSLSRGSYEQYF
NA	TRBJ1-1	15	TRBV5-4	NA	TGTGCCAGCAGCTCCCGGGACTCCGGTGACACTGAAGCTTTCTTT	CASSSRDSGDTEAFF
NA	TRBJ1-4	12	TRBV7-2	NA	TGTGCCAGCAGCTGGCAGGGTGAAAAACTGTTTTTT	CASSWQGEKLFF
few	TRBJ2-5	17	TRBV7-9	TRBD1	TGTGCCAGCAGCTCAAGGGGGACAGGCCTTGACCAAGAGACCCAGTACTTC	CASSSRGTGLDQETQYF
NA	TRBJ2-6	16	TRBV7-8	TRBD2	TGTGCCAGCAGGGGGATCGGGAGGTCGGGGGCCAACGTCCTGACTTTC	CASRGIGRSGANVLTF
NA	TRBJ2-7	15	TRBV27	TRBD2	TGTGCCAGCAGTTTAGGCAGCGGGAGGCTTAACGAGCAGTACTTC	CASSLGSGRLNEQYF
NA	TRBJ1-1	15	TRBV15	NA	TGTGCCACCAGCCTCTGGACAGAAACGTCCTACGGGGCTTTCTTT	CATSLWTETSYGAFF
NA	TRBJ2-1	19	TRBV2	TRBD1	TGTGCCAGCAACCTCGTTGGAACCGCCGGGACAGGGGGCTACAATGAGCAGTTCTTC	CASNLVGTAGTGGYNEQFF
few	TRBJ2-6	18	TRBV5-6	TRBD1	TGTGCCAGCAGCTTGCGTTCGACAGGGCACTCTGGGGCCAACGTCCTGACTTTC	CASSLRSTGHSGANVLTF
NA	TRBJ2-5	14	TRBV4-1	TRBD1	TGCGCCAGCAGCACAATAGGGGGCCGGGAGACCCAGTACTTC	CASSTIGGRETQYF
NA	TRBJ1-2	14	TRBV6-5	TRBD1	TGTGCCAGCAGTAATACAGGGGGCGTCTATGGCTACACCTTC	CASSNTGGVYGYTF
NA	TRBJ2-5	15	TRBV6-6	TRBD1	TGTGCCAGCAGTTACTCCGGACAGGGGGGTGAGACCCAGTACTTC	CASSYSGQGGETQYF